This T cell receptor beta chain was observed in a study of Ad26.COV2.S vaccination and SARS-CoV-2 variants (dated by TCRdb to the early 2020s). Concerning the study at large: Donors in the vaccine arm were drawn from COV1001, a multicentre, randomized, double-blind, placebo-controlled phase I-IIa trial testing Ad26.COV2.S in healthy adults. TCRbeta repertoire sequencing served as the tool for gauging how specific and how broad the SARS-CoV-2-reactive T cell receptors were following Ad26.COV2.S vaccination. A total of 32 samples were included in the TCR-sequenced set, comprising roughly 20 Ad26.COV2.S vaccine recipients, 5 placebo recipients and 8 SARS-CoV-2 convalescent individuals. Ad26.COV2.S was administered intramuscularly at 5 x 10^10 or 1 x 10^11 viral particles, either as a single shot or as two shots given 56 days apart. Investigators did not know the trial group allocation while performing experiments and assessing outcomes. Trial participants were randomized into five groups of five, in which low-dose or high-dose Ad26.COV2.S was given once or twice, or placebo was given on both occasions.

Concerning this clone: It lacks a known antigen. The record has no base qualities; no much larger clone is one base away.

In light of the paper, this sample's treatment or condition label describes: roughly 20 received Ad26.COV2.S at low or high dose, single or two shots; several received placebo; per-sample allocation not given. For vaccine and placebo recipients, the sequenced repertoires came from samples collected on day 63 after the first injection. Between 29 July and 7 August 2020, Cohort 1b enrolled 25 adults aged 18-55 years at one site in Boston, USA. Ad26.COV2.S was a replication-incompetent adenovirus type 26 vector that expressed a prefusion-stabilized SARS-CoV-2 spike protein derived from the original Wuhan strain. V and J are truncated by 5 bases and 3 bases respectively, leaving an intervening sequence of 14 bases. As encoded in the germline V gene, CDR1 is SGHTA while CDR2 is FQGNSA. From cysteine to phenylalanine, the CDR3 is 14 amino acids long. Kept here is only the CDR3 DNA, which spans 42 bases and is read in frame from base 1.

Results the study describes overall, beyond this receptor: Comparing responses between vaccine doses or regimens was not something the study was powered to do. After vaccination, spike-specific CD8+ and CD4+ T cell responses were reported to show substantial breadth. Vaccine and placebo recipients had comparable non-spike TCR breadth, which fits with the vaccine containing only spike. Higher spike-specific TCR breadth was observed in Ad26.COV2.S recipients than in placebo recipients (P = 0.0014). The authors noted that the TCR breadth and depth analyses may have underestimated total T cell responses.

The immunoSEQ Assay was used to sequence TCRbeta CDR3 regions. After extraction, genomic DNA underwent amplification by bias-controlled multiplex PCR, followed by high-throughput sequencing. The paper's data handling went like this. Collapsing and filtering of sequences were performed to quantify the absolute abundance of each unique TCRbeta CDR3 region. Usable DNA was measured by amplifying reference genes present in all nucleated cells, and TCRbeta template counts were normalized to that usable DNA to estimate T cell fraction. Repertoire TCRs were annotated as SARS-CoV-2-specific by exact matching of V gene, CDR3 amino acid sequence and J gene to a known reactive TCR set. The reference SARS-CoV-2 TCR set was obtained from MIRA and was filtered for enrichment in COVID-19-positive ImmuneCODE repertoires, whereby public or cross-reactive TCRs were removed. Using the MIRA antigens, annotated TCRs were further analysed by specific ORF or by position within an ORF. Breadth was defined as annotated unique rearrangements over total unique productive rearrangements; depth was the summed frequency of those rearrangements. TCR breadth was compared between groups using two-sided Wilcoxon rank-sum tests. The clones in this table, taken by TCRdb from immuneACCESS, are in-frame only. Not every clone is retained; where verified, under half of the shortfall comes from an unresolved V gene, and the cause of the rest is unknown. The V and J calls and clone size are taken from that table; D and trimming were inferred from the DNA. This sample has roughly 270,000 clones in its table, and about 90% of those were observed once. The ten largest clones represent around 3% of the sample.

The chain is made from TRBV7-2 and TRBJ2-7; the best D guess is TRBD1, with 5 bases matching. The receptor's source is a person between 18 and 65 years old who received the Ad26.COV2.S COVID-19 vaccine or a placebo. Source: peripheral blood, taken in a trial of Ad26.COV2.S vaccine versus placebo. DNA sequence: TGTGCCAGCAGCCGCGACAGCCTGAGCTACGAGCAGTACTTC. Its coded protein is CASSRDSLSYEQYF.